This T cell receptor (beta chain) originates from a study of human T cells and chemical hapten exposure. Across the whole study: Predominantly women, the patients had alopecia areata, totalis or universalis. Broader study findings: Controls had significantly fewer large CDR3 similarity clusters than were formed by expanded TCRs.

This clonotype has ten or more counts. The target antigen is unknown. TCRdb reprocessed the RACE reads with MiXCR, giving one entry per CDR3 protein. The sample yields roughly 34,000 distinct CDR3 sequences, around 6.8% seen once. The time point is: patch test 1, 2 weeks after DPC sensitization. Treatment of the sample: therapeutic diphenylcyclopropenone sensitization with weekly scalp DPC. The total RNA was obtained from whole blood that was not fractionated. This sample comprised whole blood, obtained in connection with sensitization to the hapten diphenylcyclopropenone (DPC). This clonotype was sampled from a young woman with alopecia areata. Some clones in this sample may be carry-over from other donors' samples.

The CDR3 DNA reads TGTGCCAGCAGTCCGAGGGTTCAGCCCCAGCATTTT. Its translation is CASSPRVQPQHF. This chain joins TRBV6-2 or TRBV6-3 and TRBJ1-5, with D hard to call. CDR1 and CDR2 (germline): MNHEY, SVGEGT. The V and J ends lost 5 bases and 6 bases respectively, with 8 bases between them. The CDR3 is 12 amino acids.